The present T cell receptor beta chain was sequenced within a study of blood T cells in healthy people across ages. Samples had at least 7 million PBMCs isolated from them. CDR3 length: 13 amino acids. Per germline, CDR1 MNHEY and CDR2 SVGAGI. Trimming shortened V by 4 bases and J by 6 bases, and 9 bases separated the two germline ends. A J-beta primer mix and a sample-barcoded 5' primer were used in a second PCR of roughly 7 to 12 cycles. The study obtained at least 2.5 million CDR3-containing paired-end reads from every sample. Each CDR3 protein gets one entry after TCRdb re-called the 5' RACE reads with MiXCR. The sample has nearly 800,000 distinct CDR3 sequences; just under 25% are singletons. This same sample was also taken into another study, of T cells of mothers and their children. From that report: A few healthy Caucasian mothers, along with their six children, served as the donors. Sample barcodes and 2-4 random nucleotides were added by the M1S primer of the second PCR.

The receptor was isolated from a boy younger than 18 in good health. The sample consisted of blood. The chain carries TRBV6-5 and TRBJ2-2; a weak D match, TRBD2 (5 bases). The CDR3 nucleotides read TGTGCCAGCAGTTTCGGGGTAGCCGGGGAGCTGTTTTTT. Encoded protein: CASSFGVAGELFF.